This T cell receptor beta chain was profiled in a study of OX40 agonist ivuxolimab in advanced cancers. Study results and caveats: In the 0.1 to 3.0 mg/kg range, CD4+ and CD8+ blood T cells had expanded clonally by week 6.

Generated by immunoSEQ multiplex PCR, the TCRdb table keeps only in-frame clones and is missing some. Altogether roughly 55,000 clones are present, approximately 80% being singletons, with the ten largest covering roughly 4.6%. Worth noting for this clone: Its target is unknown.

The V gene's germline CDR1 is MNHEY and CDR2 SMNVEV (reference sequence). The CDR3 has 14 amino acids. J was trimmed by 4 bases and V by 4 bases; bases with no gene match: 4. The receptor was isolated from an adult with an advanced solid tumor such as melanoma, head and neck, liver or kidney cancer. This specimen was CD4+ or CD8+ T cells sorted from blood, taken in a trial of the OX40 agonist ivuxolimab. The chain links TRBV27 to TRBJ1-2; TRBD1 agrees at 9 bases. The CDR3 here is CASSSRDRVYGYTF. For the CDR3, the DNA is TGTGCCAGCAGTTCCCGGGACAGGGTCTATGGCTACACCTTC.